What follows describes a single TCR beta chain. Repertoires were generated with immunoSEQ multiplex PCR, while TCRdb's copy carries only in-frame clones and drops some. The data hold roughly 64,000 clones, with 90% observed a single time. The CDR3 loop spans 15 amino acids. Between the trimmed V and J ends, which lost 0 bases and 2 bases, there was a span of 9 bases. The germline V gene has CDR1 SGHDT and CDR2 YYEEEE. The source of the sample is a study of T cell changes during pregnancy in multiple sclerosis. This receptor was obtained from a female donor in good health, enrolled as a control in a pregnancy study. This sample comprised peripheral blood, obtained in the third trimester of pregnancy. V gene TRBV5-6 combines with J gene TRBJ1-3, with D maybe TRBD1 (5 bases). In nucleotides, the CDR3 is TGTGCCAGCAGCTTGGGGGGCGACCCTGGAAACACCATATATTTT. Translated, it gives CASSLGGDPGNTIYF.